Sequencing of this T cell receptor beta chain was carried out in a study of cytomegalovirus exposure and HLA in healthy donors (dated by TCRdb to about 2017). For context, the study as a whole: In an earlier analysis of several hundred of the donors, around 290 Gb of sequence data and approximately 120 million unique TCR beta sequences from some 170 million T cells were reported. An early release covering 500 to 750 HLA-typed donors comprised approximately 290 gigabases of sequencing data and about 90 million unique TCR sequences. Of the roughly 400 genotyped donors, approximately 82% fell in the genetic ancestry cluster associated with self-reported Caucasian donors. The study aimed to test whether signatures of past pathogen exposure could be identified by cataloging public T cell receptors. The study used immunosequencing to profile the T cell repertoires of about 670 subjects and linked those repertoires to cytomegalovirus serostatus. A separate validation cohort of roughly 130 different subjects was used in addition to the approximately 610-subject first cohort. The study combined high-throughput TCR immunosequencing, statistical association of individual TCRs with disease status, and machine learning to predict cytomegalovirus infection status. A later analysis re-examined previously published TCR beta repertoires from around 670 donors and added high-resolution HLA genotyping to investigate patterns of TCR occurrence. Rather than drawing on any new phenotypic data, the later analysis identified candidate immune exposures from TCR beta sequences and the way those sequences occurred across donors. To decide whether each TCR beta V gene segment behaved as functional or pseudogenic, an earlier analysis of 587 of the donors relied on high-throughput TCR beta sequencing. Donor age, sex, ethnicity and CMV serostatus were compiled together with the repertoire data. A later genetic analysis used genome-wide SNP genotypes for about 60% of the roughly 700 donors, treating that subset as a discovery cohort. Every repertoire in the discovery cohort had been generated on one and the same sequencing platform. Class I and class II HLA loci were covered by the typing at four-digit resolution. Typing coverage varied by locus: roughly 620-630 donors for A, B, C, DRB1 and DQB1; roughly 500 for DQA1; around 610 for DPA1; around 450 for DPB1. About five DR-DQ haplotypes were handled as single units for association and clustering, since linkage in the cohort was strong. Across under 500 genotyped donors of the cohort, an average of roughly 250,000 unique TCR beta nucleotide sequences per donor were sequenced, and approximately 17% of those sequences were non-productive.

Library preparation used the immunoSEQ multiplex PCR assay. A mixture of 60 forward primers for TCR Vbeta segments and 13 reverse primers for TCR Jbeta segments was used in the multiplex PCR. A multiplex PCR assay on genomic DNA amplified the CDR3 region of rearranged TCR beta genes. The Illumina HiSeq System was used to sequence the amplified TCR beta libraries as 87-base-pair reads. Processing in the source paper ran as follows. A later analysis counted about 80 million unique TCR beta chains across the 690 or so repertoires, and some 11 million of these chains were shared by at least two donors. Raw reads were error-corrected and collapsed into unique sequences by a nearest-neighbor algorithm in which closely related sequences were merged to remove PCR and sequencing errors. To assign V, D and J gene segments, CDR3 sequences were aligned to IMGT reference sequences. For a sequence to be retained, at least a six-nucleotide match to both a V gene segment and a J gene segment was required. A rearrangement counted as productive if the CDR3 had no stop codons and remained in frame with V and J, and every other rearrangement counted as non-productive. Following IMGT convention, CDR3 was defined as the stretch from the second conserved V-encoded cysteine up to the conserved J-encoded phenylalanine. The earlier analysis of 500 to 600 of the donors excluded sequences that lacked an unambiguous match to a single V gene segment. An earlier analysis of a few hundred of the donors called V segments functional above 56.7% productive rearrangements and segregating when the between-donor standard deviation exceeded 5%. A statistical classification framework was built to diagnose cytomegalovirus status from the catalog of TCR beta chain sequences. In a later analysis, V and J genes were assigned by comparing TCR nucleotide sequences against IMGT/GENE-DB human TR gene sequences. A later analysis assigned CDR3 sequences and most-parsimonious VDJ recombination scenarios with the TCRdist pipeline. In a later analysis, each TCR beta chain was defined by its CDR3 amino acid sequence together with its V-gene family, and reads lacking a unique V-gene family were excluded. In a later analysis, approximately 590 highly shared, low-generation-probability nucleotide sequences were removed to address suspected cross-contamination and a sequencing artifact. A later analysis calculated a clonal expansion index for each public chain from normalized within-repertoire ranks of inferred template counts. In a later analysis, generation probabilities were computed with a VDJ recombination model fitted to out-of-frame rearrangements, and the resulting probabilities were checked against IGoR. Hypergeometric tests were used in a later analysis to score TCR-TCR, TCR-HLA and TCR-CMV co-occurrence, with a repertoire-size bias correction applied to the TCR pairs. To estimate false discovery rates, a later analysis permuted the HLA or CMV assignments 20 times. A later analysis grouped co-occurring TCRs with DBSCAN, adding TCRdist sequence similarity when clustering within HLA-allele-positive subsets. Repertoires with fewer than 30,000 or more than 120,000 public chains, plus five repertoires with anomalous nucleotide sharing, were excluded from co-occurrence clustering. TCRdb stores this immuneACCESS table with in-frame sequences only. Part of the clones is absent; in the studies checked, under half of the shortfall reflects unresolved V genes, and no reason is known for the rest. V, J and clone size were drawn from that table, and D and trimming were deduced from the DNA. The sample profile shows approximately 180,000 clones; around 78% of them were found once. Less than 15% of the sample is taken by the ten largest.

The cohort consisted of 666 healthy bone marrow donors. At the time of sampling, every cohort member was nominally healthy, though immune exposures that went unrecorded were likely present. The donor tested CMV seropositive, placing the donor among the 290 or so seropositive members of the cohort. Each donor provided a peripheral blood sample, and peripheral blood mononuclear cells were used for TCR beta sequencing. Genomic DNA extraction from the blood cell samples was performed with the Qiagen DNeasy Blood Extraction Kit. The research as a whole found: Seventeen rarely observed V segments, including chromosome 9 orphons, were excluded from the earlier analysis of some 590 of the donors because counts were too low. The classifier was reported to diagnose cytomegalovirus status with high specificity and sensitivity in both the original cohort and the validation cohort. Specific HLA alleles were associated with over 15,000 TCR beta sequences at a false discovery rate of 0.05 in a later analysis. A cluster of highly shared sequence variants was judged likely to represent a technical artifact of the sequencing pipeline. In a later analysis, HLA-associated TCR beta chains were found to be more clonally expanded and to have lower generation probabilities than equally common non-associated chains. For the cohort, immune exposure information was limited to CMV serostatus. In a later analysis, most CMV-associated TCR beta chains were found to appear HLA-restricted, with HLA associations seemingly driven largely by CMV exposure. In a later analysis, TCR association rates were found to vary across HLA loci, with the most associated TCRs seen for DRB1 alleles and the fewest for HLA-C alleles. The authors suggested that the approach could potentially be extended to other disease states and immunological phenotypes. This cohort had only TCR beta chains sequenced, and the lack of alpha or paired-chain data limited which features could be detected. The 87-base-pair reads could not distinguish some IMGT-functional V segments, including TRBV6-2 and TRBV6-3, so those segments were excluded. Strong co-occurrence of HLA alleles, especially DR and DQ, made assigning TCR associations to individual alleles difficult. Because HLA typing was missing for some donors at each locus, association tests included only the typed subset. Most TCR sequences were observed very rarely across donors, whereas some public TCRs were present in many individuals. In an earlier analysis of 587 of the donors, most TCR beta V segments were observed in productive rearrangements about 90% or about 30% of the time, broadly matching IMGT annotations. Correlated functional status among segregating V segments might reflect linkage disequilibrium, but an unknown experimental factor could not be ruled out. V-gene and J-gene trimming of TCR beta chains was associated with a missense DCLRE1C variant in a later genetic analysis, and the association was replicated in an independent cohort. A further reported finding was that TCR beta sequences accurately predicted the HLA-A and HLA-B alleles for most subjects in the first cohort. The presence/absence analyses assumed that sequencing depth was roughly uniform across donors, and that assumption may not be true. The study listed 164 TCR beta chains as associated with cytomegalovirus. Compared with the roughly 710-donor mean, donors in an Asian-associated ancestry cluster had fewer N-insertions in productive TCRs, according to a later genetic analysis. In a later analysis, several top co-occurrence clusters were reported to appear linked to parvovirus B19, influenza, CMV and Epstein-Barr virus. A few of the identified cytomegalovirus-associated TCR beta chains were confirmed in vitro to be specific for cytomegalovirus antigens.

In the case of this clone: Its antigen remains unidentified. One base away there is no much larger clone; base qualities are not given.

Trimming takes 0 bases off V and 1 base off J; junction bases not matched to a gene: 3. In the germline V gene (reference sequence), CDR1 corresponds to SGHNT and CDR2 to YYREEE. The CDR3 has 15 amino acids, counting the end cysteine and phenylalanine. Kept here is only the CDR3 DNA, which spans 45 bases and is read in frame from base 1. The sample was PBMCs. The chain is assembled from TRBV5-4 and TRBJ1-2; 7 bases in between match TRBD1. The receptor was isolated from a woman in her forties or fifties in good health and CMV-seropositive. The DNA sequence reads TGTGCCAGCAGCTTGGTAACAGGGGTTAACTATGGCTACACCTTC. This translates into CASSLVTGVNYGYTF.